This is a list of T cell receptor beta chains from one sample in a study of cytomegalovirus exposure and HLA in healthy donors. Using immunoSEQ multiplex PCR, the repertoire was profiled, and TCRdb retains in-frame clones only, with some absent. The table includes around 140,000 clones, about 8.9% detected once. The sequencing sample was made of PBMCs. The receptors were gathered from a man between 50 and 59 years old in good health and CMV-seronegative. Each CDR3 is given with its conserved first and last residue. Fields, in order: CDR3 DNA, CDR3 protein, CDR3 length, D gene, clone size, J gene, V gene. D genes are given only for firm matches. Expanded clones get a size class; other rows say once, few or many, or leave the size out.

CDR3 DNA: TGCGCCAGCAGTGAGTCCCAGGGAGAGACCCAGTACTTC
CDR3 protein: CASSESQGETQYF
CDR3 length: 13
D gene: .
clone size: few
J gene: TRBJ2-5
V gene: TRBV10-1

CDR3 DNA: TGTGCTAGTGGTTTGACCCCCGGGACTAGCGGGAGAAGAGTGCAGTTCTTC
CDR3 protein: CASGLTPGTSGRRVQFF
CDR3 length: 17
D gene: TRBD2
clone size: few
J gene: TRBJ2-1
V gene: TRBV12-5

CDR3 DNA: TGTGCCAGCAGCTTAGATCGGGGACTAGCCTCCTACAATGAGCAGTTCTTC
CDR3 protein: CASSLDRGLASYNEQFF
CDR3 length: 17
D gene: TRBD2
clone size: .
J gene: TRBJ2-1
V gene: TRBV11-3

CDR3 DNA: TGTGCCAGCAGCTTAGGCCAGGGGAGAGGGGCCAACGTCCTGACTTTC
CDR3 protein: CASSLGQGRGANVLTF
CDR3 length: 16
D gene: .
clone size: .
J gene: TRBJ2-6
V gene: TRBV7-6

CDR3 DNA: TGTGCCTGGAGGGGGGGGGCTAGCAATCAGCCCCAGCATTTT
CDR3 protein: CAWRGGASNQPQHF
CDR3 length: 14
D gene: .
clone size: .
J gene: TRBJ1-5
V gene: TRBV30

CDR3 DNA: TGCGCCAGCAGTGATCCAGGGGACCCTGAAGCTTTCTTT
CDR3 protein: CASSDPGDPEAFF
CDR3 length: 13
D gene: .
clone size: .
J gene: TRBJ1-1
V gene: TRBV10-1

CDR3 DNA: TGCAGTGCTAGGACTGACAATGAGCAGTTCTTC
CDR3 protein: CSARTDNEQFF
CDR3 length: 11
D gene: .
clone size: .
J gene: TRBJ2-1
V gene: TRBV20-1

CDR3 DNA: TGTGCCAGTAGTATAGACAGGGGGATCTCCTACGAGCAGTACTTC
CDR3 protein: CASSIDRGISYEQYF
CDR3 length: 15
D gene: TRBD1
clone size: few
J gene: TRBJ2-7
V gene: TRBV19

CDR3 DNA: TGTGCCAGCAGCCTCGGACAGGGAGAATGGTTCTTC
CDR3 protein: CASSLGQGEWFF
CDR3 length: 12
D gene: TRBD1
clone size: .
J gene: TRBJ2-1
V gene: TRBV14

CDR3 DNA: TGCAGCGGCGGGAGTTACAATGAGCAGTTCTTC
CDR3 protein: CSGGSYNEQFF
CDR3 length: 11
D gene: TRBD2
clone size: .
J gene: TRBJ2-1
V gene: TRBV29-1

CDR3 DNA: TGTGCCAGCAGTAAAGATACAGGTTATAGCTCCTACGAGCAGTACTTC
CDR3 protein: CASSKDTGYSSYEQYF
CDR3 length: 16
D gene: .
clone size: .
J gene: TRBJ2-7
V gene: TRBV2

CDR3 DNA: TGTGCCAGCAGCTTGCGGGTCTCCGGAGAGACCCAGTACTTC
CDR3 protein: CASSLRVSGETQYF
CDR3 length: 14
D gene: .
clone size: .
J gene: TRBJ2-5
V gene: TRBV7-2

CDR3 DNA: TGTGCCAGTAGTTCGGGACAGTCCATGAACACTGAAGCTTTCTTT
CDR3 protein: CASSSGQSMNTEAFF
CDR3 length: 15
D gene: TRBD1
clone size: .
J gene: TRBJ1-1
V gene: TRBV19

CDR3 DNA: TGTGCCAGCAGCGTGGGTGTCGGGGGGGGAGGTGAAAAACTGTTTTTT
CDR3 protein: CASSVGVGGGGEKLFF
CDR3 length: 16
D gene: .
clone size: .
J gene: TRBJ1-4
V gene: TRBV9

CDR3 DNA: TGTGCCAGCAGCTCCCTTTACCAGGGCGCCTCTGAAAAACTGTTTTTT
CDR3 protein: CASSSLYQGASEKLFF
CDR3 length: 16
D gene: .
clone size: .
J gene: TRBJ1-4
V gene: TRBV5-6

CDR3 DNA: TGTGCCAGCAGTTACGGTCAGGGGAGTCAGCCCCAGCATTTT
CDR3 protein: CASSYGQGSQPQHF
CDR3 length: 14
D gene: .
clone size: .
J gene: TRBJ1-5
V gene: TRBV6-6

CDR3 DNA: TGTGCCAGCAGCCCCTCGGCGGGAGGGTACAATGAGCAGTTCTTC
CDR3 protein: CASSPSAGGYNEQFF
CDR3 length: 15
D gene: TRBD2
clone size: .
J gene: TRBJ2-1
V gene: TRBV7-6

CDR3 DNA: TGTGCCAGCAGTCAAACGAGCTTTTACGGCTACACCTTC
CDR3 protein: CASSQTSFYGYTF
CDR3 length: 13
D gene: .
clone size: few
J gene: TRBJ1-2
V gene: TRBV27

CDR3 DNA: TGTGCCAGTATGAGTGGGAGGGACACTGAAGCTTTCTTT
CDR3 protein: CASMSGRDTEAFF
CDR3 length: 13
D gene: .
clone size: few
J gene: TRBJ1-1
V gene: TRBV19

CDR3 DNA: TGTGCCAGCAGTTCGCGTACAGGGTTGGACAAGCCCCAGCATTTT
CDR3 protein: CASSSRTGLDKPQHF
CDR3 length: 15
D gene: .
clone size: .
J gene: TRBJ1-5
V gene: TRBV27

CDR3 DNA: TGTGCCAGCACCGTAGGGTTAGGGGGAATCACAGATACGCAGTATTTT
CDR3 protein: CASTVGLGGITDTQYF
CDR3 length: 16
D gene: .
clone size: .
J gene: TRBJ2-3
V gene: TRBV5-4

CDR3 DNA: TGTGCAAGCAGCCCTGGAGGAGGCTCCTTATCCGTGCCCCAGCATTTT
CDR3 protein: CASSPGGGSLSVPQHF
CDR3 length: 16
D gene: .
clone size: .
J gene: TRBJ1-5
V gene: TRBV7-2

CDR3 DNA: TGTGCCAGCAGCGTGACAGGGGGTCCCTACGAGCAGTACTTC
CDR3 protein: CASSVTGGPYEQYF
CDR3 length: 14
D gene: TRBD1
clone size: few
J gene: TRBJ2-7
V gene: TRBV9

CDR3 DNA: TGTGCCAGCAGCTTTACGACAGGGGGCTCGAATACGCAGTATTTT
CDR3 protein: CASSFTTGGSNTQYF
CDR3 length: 15
D gene: TRBD1
clone size: .
J gene: TRBJ2-3
V gene: TRBV11-2

CDR3 DNA: TGTGCCAGCTCGGACGGACTGAGCGGAGATACGCAGTATTTT
CDR3 protein: CASSDGLSGDTQYF
CDR3 length: 14
D gene: .
clone size: .
J gene: TRBJ2-3
V gene: TRBV18

CDR3 DNA: TGTGCCAGCAGCTTAGAGGGACAAAGCTCCTACGAGCAGTACTTC
CDR3 protein: CASSLEGQSSYEQYF
CDR3 length: 15
D gene: .
clone size: few
J gene: TRBJ2-7
V gene: TRBV7-8

CDR3 DNA: TGTGCCAGCAGCAAAAAAATACAGAGCAATCAGCCCCAGCATTTT
CDR3 protein: CASSKKIQSNQPQHF
CDR3 length: 15
D gene: .
clone size: few
J gene: TRBJ1-5
V gene: TRBV21-1

CDR3 DNA: TGTGCCAGCAGTGAGACCCGGAGCCCTGGAAACACCATATATTTT
CDR3 protein: CASSETRSPGNTIYF
CDR3 length: 15
D gene: .
clone size: .
J gene: TRBJ1-3
V gene: TRBV2

CDR3 DNA: TGCGCCAGCAGCTCTTTCGTCGGGGGGGGCACTGAAGCTTTCTTT
CDR3 protein: CASSSFVGGGTEAFF
CDR3 length: 15
D gene: .
clone size: .
J gene: TRBJ1-1
V gene: TRBV5-1

CDR3 DNA: TGTGCCAGCAAAGACTTAGTTAGGACTGAAGCTTTCTTT
CDR3 protein: CASKDLVRTEAFF
CDR3 length: 13
D gene: .
clone size: few
J gene: TRBJ1-1
V gene: TRBV6-6

CDR3 DNA: TGTGCCAGCTCACCACAAGAGGACTATGGCTACACCTTC
CDR3 protein: CASSPQEDYGYTF
CDR3 length: 13
D gene: .
clone size: .
J gene: TRBJ1-2
V gene: TRBV18

CDR3 DNA: TGTGCCAGCTCAAATACAGCGGCGCCCGACTATGGCTACACCTTC
CDR3 protein: CASSNTAAPDYGYTF
CDR3 length: 15
D gene: .
clone size: .
J gene: TRBJ1-2
V gene: TRBV18

CDR3 DNA: TGTGCCAGCAGCAAGATTAGCGGGTCCTACGAGCAGTACTTC
CDR3 protein: CASSKISGSYEQYF
CDR3 length: 14
D gene: TRBD2
clone size: few
J gene: TRBJ2-7
V gene: TRBV7-9

CDR3 DNA: TGTGCCTCAAGAGAAGCACCGAACACTGAAGCTTTCTTT
CDR3 protein: CASREAPNTEAFF
CDR3 length: 13
D gene: .
clone size: .
J gene: TRBJ1-1
V gene: TRBV7-6

CDR3 DNA: TGTGCCAGCAGTGCCCCAAGGACAGTCTACAATGAGCAGTTCTTC
CDR3 protein: CASSAPRTVYNEQFF
CDR3 length: 15
D gene: .
clone size: .
J gene: TRBJ2-1
V gene: TRBV28